Only a few counts were recorded for the clone carrying this TCR beta chain. Its antigen is unknown. This entry is derived from a study of T cell repertoires in cytomegalovirus infection. On the study more broadly: Recently identified HLA-C-restricted CMV epitopes were among the peptides used. Carrying CMV and the relevant HLA type showed in public TCR beta signatures. Whole-study findings and limits: It was HLA-C-restricted CMV-specific TCR beta clonotypes that dominated the response ex vivo. Adding up the frequency of public TCR beta families identified people who carried CMV plus the relevant HLA.

A single record per CDR3 protein comes from TCRdb applying MiXCR to the reads. The table has about 770,000 distinct CDR3 sequences, about 28% seen once. Germline values: CDR1 LNHNV, CDR2 YYDKDF (reference sequence). CDR3 length equals 15 residues. V was cut by 5 bases and J by 0 bases, with 14 bases left in between. The sequencing here drew on cultured CD8+ T cells from PBMCs, taken from culture after CMV antigen stimulation. The V gene is TRBV15, the J gene TRBJ2-7, with D perhaps TRBD1 (6 bases). This clonotype was obtained from a human donor in good health (CMV status not recorded). Some clones in this sample may be carry-over from other donors' samples. CDR3 DNA sequence: TGTGCCACCAGCGTGCCGGGACACGGCTCCTACGAGCAGTACGTC. Its translation: CATSVPGHGSYEQYV.